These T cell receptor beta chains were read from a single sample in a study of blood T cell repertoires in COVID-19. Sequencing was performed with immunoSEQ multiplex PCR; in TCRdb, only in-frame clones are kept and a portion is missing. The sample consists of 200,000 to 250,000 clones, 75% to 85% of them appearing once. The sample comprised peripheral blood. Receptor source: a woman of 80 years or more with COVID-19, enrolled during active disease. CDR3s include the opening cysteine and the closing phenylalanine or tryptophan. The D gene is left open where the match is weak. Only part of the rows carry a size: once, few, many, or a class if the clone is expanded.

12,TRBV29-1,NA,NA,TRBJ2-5,CSAKQGAETQYF,TGCAGCGCGAAACAGGGAGCGGAGACCCAGTACTTC
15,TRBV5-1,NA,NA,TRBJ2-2,CASSRTDPNTGELFF,TGCGCCAGCAGTCGGACAGATCCCAACACCGGGGAGCTGTTTTTT
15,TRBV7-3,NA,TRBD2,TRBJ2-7,CASSLNIGGRSEQYF,TGTGCCAGCAGCTTAAATATCGGCGGGAGGAGCGAGCAGTACTTC
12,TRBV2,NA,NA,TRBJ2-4,CASTRLDHIQYF,TGTGCCAGCACTAGACTAGACCACATTCAGTACTTC
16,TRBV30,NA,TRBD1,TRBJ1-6,CAWSERGPGDFSPLHF,TGTGCCTGGAGTGAAAGGGGGCCCGGGGATTTTTCACCCCTCCACTTT
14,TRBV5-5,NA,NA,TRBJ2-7,CASSLSPGPYEQYF,TGTGCCAGCAGCTTGTCCCCGGGTCCCTACGAGCAGTACTTC
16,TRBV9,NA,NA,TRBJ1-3,CASSVGSTVSGNTIYF,TGTGCCAGCAGCGTGGGATCGACAGTCTCTGGAAACACCATATATTTT
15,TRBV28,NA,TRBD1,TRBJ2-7,CASSSAGTGGYEQYF,TGTGCCAGCAGTTCTGCCGGGACAGGAGGCTACGAGCAGTACTTC
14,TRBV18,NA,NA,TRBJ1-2,CASSPVGQPYGYTF,TGTGCCAGCTCGCCCGTCGGACAGCCCTATGGCTACACCTTC
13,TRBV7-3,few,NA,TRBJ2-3,CASSGQGTDTQYF,TGTGCCAGCAGCGGCCAGGGTACGGATACGCAGTATTTT
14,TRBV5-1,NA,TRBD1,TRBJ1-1,CASSSGTGGTEAFF,TGCGCCAGCAGTTCCGGGACAGGGGGCACTGAAGCTTTCTTT
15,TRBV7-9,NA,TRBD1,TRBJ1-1,CASSQRGNRGSEAFF,TGTGCCAGCAGCCAAAGGGGTAACAGGGGTTCTGAAGCTTTCTTT
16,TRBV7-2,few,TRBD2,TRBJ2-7,CASSLGRATESYEQYF,TGTGCCAGCAGCTTGGGGAGGGCTACGGAAAGCTACGAGCAGTACTTC
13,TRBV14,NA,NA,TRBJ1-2,CASSRTVTYGYTF,TGTGCCAGCAGCCGGACAGTAACCTATGGCTACACCTTC
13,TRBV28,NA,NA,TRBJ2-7,CASRVGASYEQYF,TGTGCCAGCCGGGTGGGAGCCTCCTACGAGCAGTACTTC
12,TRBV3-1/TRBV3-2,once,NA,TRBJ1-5,CASSQDTGPQHF,TGTGCCAGCAGCCAAGATACGGGGCCCCAGCATTTT
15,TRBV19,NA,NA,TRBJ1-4,CASRDIVLTNEKLFF,TGTGCCAGTCGGGACATCGTTCTAACTAATGAAAAACTGTTTTTT
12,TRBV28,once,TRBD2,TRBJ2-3,CASTVAGDTQYF,TGTGCCAGCACGGTAGCGGGAGATACGCAGTATTTT
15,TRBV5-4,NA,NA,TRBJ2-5,CASSLEASRRETQYF,TGTGCCAGCAGCTTGGAGGCTAGCAGGCGAGAGACCCAGTACTTC
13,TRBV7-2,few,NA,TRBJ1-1,CASSQIGQREAFF,TGTGCCAGCAGCCAAATAGGACAGAGGGAAGCTTTCTTT
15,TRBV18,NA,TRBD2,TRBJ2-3,CASSASSGRANTQYF,TGTGCCAGCTCAGCCTCTAGCGGGAGGGCGAATACGCAGTATTTT